The clone carrying this T cell receptor beta chain was observed many times. CDR3 length equals 16 residues. V was trimmed by 7 bases and J by 5 bases, leaving 20 bases between them. This entry comes from a study of Graves' ophthalmopathy and Graves' hyperthyroidism. Amplifying from RNA transcripts, the study obtained TCR beta CDR3 regions. Second-round multiplex PCR came after first-round RT-PCR with HTBI primers. TCRdb re-called the multiplex PCR reads through MiXCR, storing one row per CDR3 protein. This sample has 400,000 or so distinct CDR3 sequences; approximately 15% occur once, and the top ten carry 5.5% to 7%.

Sequences were obtained from peripheral blood. The chain combines TRBV12-3 or TRBV12-4 with TRBJ2-2; D possibly corresponds to TRBD2 (7 bases). This TCR derives from a young woman with stable Graves' hyperthyroidism. This CDR3 reads CASILVGGGATGELFF. CDR3 sequence (DNA): TGTGCCAGCATCCTTGTGGGGGGGGGCGCGACCGGGGAGCTGTTTTTT.